Listed below are T cell receptor beta chains from one sample, sequenced in a study of OX40 agonist ivuxolimab in advanced cancers. The data were produced by immunoSEQ multiplex PCR, yet TCRdb's version contains in-frame clones alone and is incomplete. Of 50,000 to 65,000 clones listed, 65% to 85% are singletons. The specimen comprised CD4+ or CD8+ T cells sorted from blood, sampled in a trial of the OX40 agonist ivuxolimab. The source is an adult with an advanced solid tumor such as melanoma, head and neck, liver or kidney cancer. The CDR3 runs from the conserved cysteine through the conserved F or W. Fields, in order: D gene, clone size, J gene, V gene, CDR3 protein, CDR3 DNA. D genes are given only for firm matches. Only part of the rows carry a size: once, few, many, or a class if the clone is expanded.

.,.,TRBJ2-4,TRBV7-9,CASSPNRVGKNIQYF,TGTGCCAGCAGCCCCAACAGGGTTGGCAAAAACATTCAGTACTTC
TRBD1,.,TRBJ2-7,TRBV19,CASSPGTGETTMQYF,TGTGCCAGTAGTCCCGGAACAGGGGAAACTACGATGCAGTACTTC
.,.,TRBJ1-2,TRBV6-6,CASSPRQLYGYTF,TGTGCCAGCAGTCCTCGACAGCTCTATGGCTACACCTTC
.,.,TRBJ2-2,TRBV7-9,CANPTGDPSNTGELFF,TGTGCCAACCCGACTGGGGACCCCTCGAACACCGGGGAGCTGTTTTTT
.,.,TRBJ2-7,TRBV7-8,CASSPGRLSYEQYF,TGTGCCAGCAGCCCTGGACGGTTATCCTACGAGCAGTACTTC
TRBD1,.,TRBJ2-4,TRBV18,CASSPPGTGILAKNIQYF,TGTGCCAGCTCACCACCCGGGACAGGGATACTAGCCAAAAACATTCAGTACTTC
TRBD2,few,TRBJ2-3,TRBV19,CATSGGIPTDTQYF,TGTGCCACCAGCGGGGGGATCCCCACAGATACGCAGTATTTT
.,.,TRBJ2-2,TRBV2,CASSVSRELFF,TGTGCCAGCAGTGTTTCCCGGGAGCTGTTTTTT
.,.,TRBJ2-2,TRBV11-2,CASSLAGAGELFF,TGTGCCAGCAGCTTGGCGGGTGCCGGGGAGCTGTTTTTT
.,.,TRBJ2-7,TRBV6-5,CASSYNFGRENEQYF,TGTGCCAGCAGTTATAACTTCGGCAGGGAGAACGAGCAGTACTTC
TRBD2,.,TRBJ2-4,TRBV5-1,CASSLEGSGAAKNIQYF,TGCGCCAGCAGCTTGGAGGGTAGCGGGGCAGCCAAAAACATTCAGTACTTC
.,.,TRBJ2-5,TRBV18,CASSPAETQYF,TGTGCCAGCTCACCGGCGGAGACCCAGTACTTC
TRBD1,.,TRBJ1-4,TRBV4-2,CASSHPGTGTGGEKLFF,TGTGCCAGCAGCCACCCAGGGACCGGGACAGGGGGTGAAAAACTGTTTTTT
.,.,TRBJ1-1,TRBV27,CASSPQSMNTEAFF,TGTGCCAGCAGTCCCCAGTCCATGAACACTGAAGCTTTCTTT
.,few,TRBJ1-1,TRBV6-1,CASRDGGIRPEAFF,TGTGCCAGCAGGGACGGGGGAATACGACCTGAAGCTTTCTTT
.,.,TRBJ2-7,TRBV5-4,CASSLDGGRSYEQYF,TGTGCCAGCAGCTTGGATGGGGGCCGCTCCTACGAGCAGTACTTC
TRBD1,once,TRBJ2-3,TRBV7-9,CASSQDRGRIDTQYF,TGTGCCAGCAGCCAGGACAGGGGGCGAATAGATACGCAGTATTTT
.,.,TRBJ1-2,TRBV5-1,CASSSETLIPDGYTF,TGCGCCAGCAGCTCCGAGACACTCATTCCGGATGGCTACACCTTC
.,.,TRBJ2-5,TRBV6-1,CASSDVWGETQYF,TGTGCCAGCAGTGACGTATGGGGGGAGACCCAGTACTTC
TRBD2,.,TRBJ2-2,TRBV6-6,CASSYRTSGTGELFF,TGTGCCAGCAGTTACCGGACTAGTGGTACCGGGGAGCTGTTTTTT
.,.,TRBJ2-1,TRBV30,CAWSRGGNEQFF,TGTGCCTGGAGTCGGGGCGGGAATGAGCAGTTCTTC
.,.,TRBJ1-5,TRBV7-2,CASSLVQGAPGQPQHF,TGTGCCAGCAGCTTAGTACAGGGTGCACCAGGACAGCCCCAGCATTTT
.,.,TRBJ1-2,TRBV6-6,CASSYSTRTDGYTF,TGTGCCAGCAGTTACTCGACCCGGACAGATGGCTACACCTTC
.,.,TRBJ2-1,TRBV29-1,CSAGQGGGEQFF,TGCAGCGCAGGACAGGGAGGGGGTGAGCAGTTCTTC
TRBD1,few,TRBJ2-5,TRBV5-1,CASSEGARETQYF,TGCGCCAGCAGCGAGGGGGCGCGGGAGACCCAGTACTTC
TRBD1,.,TRBJ2-1,TRBV27,CASGTLQRDRAYNEQFF,TGTGCCAGCGGGACTCTCCAGCGGGACAGGGCCTACAATGAGCAGTTCTTC
TRBD1,.,TRBJ2-1,TRBV6-6,CASSYPRGQANEQFF,TGTGCCAGCAGTTACCCTCGAGGACAGGCTAATGAGCAGTTCTTC
.,.,TRBJ1-2,TRBV27,CASSREGRYGYTF,TGTGCCAGCAGCCGAGAGGGTCGCTATGGCTACACCTTC
.,.,TRBJ2-5,TRBV5-1,CASSLAFVETQYF,TGCGCCAGCAGCTTGGCCTTTGTGGAGACCCAGTACTTC
.,.,TRBJ2-7,TRBV7-6,CASSAGQKSSYEQYF,TGTGCCAGCAGCGCCGGACAGAAGAGCTCCTACGAGCAGTACTTC
.,.,TRBJ1-1,TRBV25-1,CASSQGRENTEAFF,TGTGCCAGCAGTCAGGGTCGTGAGAACACTGAAGCTTTCTTT
.,.,TRBJ2-2,TRBV29-1,CSVGGLLNTGELFF,TGCAGCGTTGGTGGGCTCTTGAACACCGGGGAGCTGTTTTTT
.,.,TRBJ1-1,TRBV11-2,CASSLLPRLRTVNTEAFF,TGTGCCAGCAGCTTATTACCTCGGCTACGCACTGTGAACACTGAAGCTTTCTTT
.,many,TRBJ2-4,TRBV29-1,CSGGDLLNIQYF,TGCAGCGGGGGGGACTTATTAAACATTCAGTACTTC
TRBD1,.,TRBJ1-2,TRBV18,CASSGTGAANYGYTF,TGTGCCAGCTCAGGGACAGGCGCGGCAAACTATGGCTACACCTTC
.,.,TRBJ1-2,TRBV6-6,CASRPPGGYYGYTF,TGTGCCAGCAGGCCCCCCGGGGGGTACTATGGCTACACCTTC
.,.,TRBJ1-1,TRBV4-1,CASSQAGGMNTEAFF,TGCGCCAGCAGCCAAGCTGGGGGAATGAACACTGAAGCTTTCTTT
.,.,TRBJ1-3,TRBV2,CASSGAISGNTIYF,TGTGCCAGCAGTGGGGCAATCTCTGGAAACACCATATATTTT
TRBD1,.,TRBJ2-7,TRBV27,CASSLSGQKYEQYF,TGTGCCAGCAGTTTATCGGGACAGAAGTACGAGCAGTACTTC
TRBD2,.,TRBJ2-1,TRBV14,CASSQDMRTGGSFYNEQFF,TGTGCCAGCAGCCAAGATATGCGGACGGGGGGGAGCTTTTACAATGAGCAGTTCTTC
.,.,TRBJ1-5,TRBV6-5,CASSSTDRNQPQHF,TGTGCCAGCAGTTCTACCGACAGGAATCAGCCCCAGCATTTT
.,.,TRBJ2-4,TRBV4-1,CASSQDRIAKNIQYF,TGCGCCAGCAGCCAAGATAGGATAGCCAAAAACATTCAGTACTTC
.,.,TRBJ2-5,TRBV2,CASSEFLAGKDF,TGTGCCAGCAGTGAGTTTTTGGCAGGGAAGGACTTC
.,.,TRBJ1-1,TRBV11-1,CASNVDGFETEAFF,TGTGCCAGCAACGTCGATGGGTTCGAAACTGAAGCTTTCTTT